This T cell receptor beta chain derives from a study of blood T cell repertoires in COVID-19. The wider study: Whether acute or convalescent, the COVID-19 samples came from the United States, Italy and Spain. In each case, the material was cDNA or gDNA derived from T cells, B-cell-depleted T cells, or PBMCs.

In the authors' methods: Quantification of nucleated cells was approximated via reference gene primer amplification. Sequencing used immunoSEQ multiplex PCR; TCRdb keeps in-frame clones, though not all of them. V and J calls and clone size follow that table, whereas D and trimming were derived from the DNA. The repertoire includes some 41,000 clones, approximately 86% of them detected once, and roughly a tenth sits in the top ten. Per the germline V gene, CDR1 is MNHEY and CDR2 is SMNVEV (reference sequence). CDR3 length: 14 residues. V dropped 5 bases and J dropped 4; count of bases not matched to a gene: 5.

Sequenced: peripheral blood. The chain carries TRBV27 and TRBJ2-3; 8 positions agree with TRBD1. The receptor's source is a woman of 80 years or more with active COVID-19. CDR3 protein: CASSPRTGPDTQYF. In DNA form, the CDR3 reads TGTGCCAGCAGTCCGCGGACAGGGCCAGATACGCAGTATTTT.